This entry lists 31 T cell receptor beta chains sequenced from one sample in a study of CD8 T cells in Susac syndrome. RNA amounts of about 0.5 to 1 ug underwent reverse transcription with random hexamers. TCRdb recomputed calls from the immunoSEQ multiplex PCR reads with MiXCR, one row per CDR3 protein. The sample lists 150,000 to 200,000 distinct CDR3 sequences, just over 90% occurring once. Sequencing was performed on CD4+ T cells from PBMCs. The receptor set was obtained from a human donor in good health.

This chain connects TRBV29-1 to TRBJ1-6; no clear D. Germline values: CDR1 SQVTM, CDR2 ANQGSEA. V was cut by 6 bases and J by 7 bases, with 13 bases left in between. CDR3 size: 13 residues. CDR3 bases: TGCAGCGTAAAAACGGAGGGAAATTCACCCCTCCACTTT. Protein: CSVKTEGNSPLHF.

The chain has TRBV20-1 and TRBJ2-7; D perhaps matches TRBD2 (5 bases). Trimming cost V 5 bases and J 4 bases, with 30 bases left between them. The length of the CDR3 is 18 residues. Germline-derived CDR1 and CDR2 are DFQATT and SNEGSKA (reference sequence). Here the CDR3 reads CSAHAGVSPQGAWYEQYF. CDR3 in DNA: TGCAGTGCTCACGCCGGGGTTTCCCCCCAAGGCGCGTGGTACGAGCAGTACTTC.

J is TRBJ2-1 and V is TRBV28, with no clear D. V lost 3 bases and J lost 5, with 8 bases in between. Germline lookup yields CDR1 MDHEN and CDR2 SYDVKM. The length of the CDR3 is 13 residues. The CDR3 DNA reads TGTGCCAGCAGTTTGGTGGGGAACAATGAGCAGTTCTTC. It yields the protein CASSLVGNNEQFF. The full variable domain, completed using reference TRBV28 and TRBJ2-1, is DVKVTQSSRYLVKRTGEKVFLECVQDMDHENMFWYRQDPGLGLRLIYFSYDVKMKEKGDIPEGYSVSREKKERFSLILESASTNQTSMYLCASSLVGNNEQFFGPGTRLTVL.

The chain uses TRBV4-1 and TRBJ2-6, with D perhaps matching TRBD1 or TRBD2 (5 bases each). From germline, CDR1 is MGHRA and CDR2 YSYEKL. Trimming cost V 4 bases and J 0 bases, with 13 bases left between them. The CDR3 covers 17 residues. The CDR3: CASSRDAPISGANVLTF. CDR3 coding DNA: TGCGCCAGCAGCCGGGACGCCCCCATCTCTGGGGCCAACGTCCTGACTTTC.

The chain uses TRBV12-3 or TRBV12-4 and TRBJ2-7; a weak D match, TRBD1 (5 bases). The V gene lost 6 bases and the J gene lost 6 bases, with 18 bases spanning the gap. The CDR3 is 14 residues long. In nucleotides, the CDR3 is TGTGCCAGCAGCTGGGGTGTGTGGGGCGGCGAGCAGTACTTC. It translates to CASSWGVWGGEQYF.

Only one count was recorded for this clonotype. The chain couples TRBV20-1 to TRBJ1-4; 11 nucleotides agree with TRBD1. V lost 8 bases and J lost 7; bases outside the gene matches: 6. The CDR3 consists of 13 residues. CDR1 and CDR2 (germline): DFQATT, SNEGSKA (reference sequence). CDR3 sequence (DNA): TGCAGTACCACCGGGACAGGGGGTGAAAAACTGTTTTTT. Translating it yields CSTTGTGGEKLFF.

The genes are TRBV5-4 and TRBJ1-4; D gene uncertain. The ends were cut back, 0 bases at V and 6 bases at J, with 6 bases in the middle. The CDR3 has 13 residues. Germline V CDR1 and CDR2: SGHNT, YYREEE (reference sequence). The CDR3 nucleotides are TGTGCCAGCAGCTTGGTCGGGGATGAAAAACTGTTTTTT. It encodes CASSLVGDEKLFF.

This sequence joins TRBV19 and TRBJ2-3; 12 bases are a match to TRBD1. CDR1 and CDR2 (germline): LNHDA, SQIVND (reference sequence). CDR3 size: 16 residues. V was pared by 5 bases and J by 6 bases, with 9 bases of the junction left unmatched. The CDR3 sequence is CASSPRDRGLPDTQYF. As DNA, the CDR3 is TGTGCCAGTAGTCCCCGGGACAGGGGGCTGCCCGATACGCAGTATTTT. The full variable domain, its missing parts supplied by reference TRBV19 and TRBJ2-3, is DGGITQSPKYLFRKEGQNVTLSCEQNLNHDAMYWYRQDPGQGLRLIYYSQIVNDFQKGDIAEGYSVSREKKESFPLTVTSAQKNPTAFYLCASSPRDRGLPDTQYFGPGTRLTVL.

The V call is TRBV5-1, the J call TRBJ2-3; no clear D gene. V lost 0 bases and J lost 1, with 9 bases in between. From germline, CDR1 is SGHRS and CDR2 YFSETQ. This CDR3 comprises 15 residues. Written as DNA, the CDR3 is TGCGCCAGCAGCTTGGGAGTTGTGGGCACAGATACGCAGTATTTT. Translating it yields CASSLGVVGTDTQYF.

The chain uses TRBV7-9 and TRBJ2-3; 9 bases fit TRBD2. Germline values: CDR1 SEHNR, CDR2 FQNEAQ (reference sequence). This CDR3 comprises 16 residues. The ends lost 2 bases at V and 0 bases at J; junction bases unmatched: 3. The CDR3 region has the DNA TGTGCCAGCAGCTTATGGCTAGCGGGGAGCACAGATACGCAGTATTTT. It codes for CASSLWLAGSTDTQYF.

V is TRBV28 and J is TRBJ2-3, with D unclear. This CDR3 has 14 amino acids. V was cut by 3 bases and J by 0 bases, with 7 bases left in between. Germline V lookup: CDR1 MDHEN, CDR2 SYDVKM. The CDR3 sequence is CASSLLGSTDTQYF. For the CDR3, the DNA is TGTGCCAGCAGTTTGTTGGGGAGCACAGATACGCAGTATTTT.

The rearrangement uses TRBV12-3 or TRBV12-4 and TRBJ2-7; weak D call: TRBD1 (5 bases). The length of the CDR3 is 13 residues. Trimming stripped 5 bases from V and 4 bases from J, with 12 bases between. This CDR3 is CASSVRERYEQYF. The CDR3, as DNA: TGTGCCAGCAGTGTCAGGGAAAGGTACGAGCAGTACTTC.

CDR3 in amino acids: CASSFGGSRADTQYF. In DNA form, the CDR3 reads TGTGCCAGCAGCTTTGGCGGGAGTAGAGCAGATACGCAGTATTTT. The chain joins TRBV7-3 to TRBJ2-3; 7 bases agree with TRBD2. The CDR3 totals 15 residues. The germline V gene encodes CDR1 SGHTA and CDR2 FQGTGA. V dropped 3 bases and J dropped 4; count of bases not matched to a gene: 7. Together with reference TRBV7-3 and TRBJ2-3, the CDR3 gives the full variable domain: GAGVSQTPSNKVTEKGKYVELRCDPISGHTALYWYRQSLGQGPEFLIYFQGTGAADDSGLPNDRFFAVRPEGSVSTLKIQRTERGDSAVYLCASSFGGSRADTQYFGPGTRLTVL.

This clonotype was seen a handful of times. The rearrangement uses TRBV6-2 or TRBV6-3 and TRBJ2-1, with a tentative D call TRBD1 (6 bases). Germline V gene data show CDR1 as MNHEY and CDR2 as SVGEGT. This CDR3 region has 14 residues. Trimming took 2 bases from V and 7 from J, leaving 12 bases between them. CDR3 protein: CASSYGLGGNEQFF. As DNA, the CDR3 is TGTGCCAGCAGTTACGGGCTAGGGGGAAATGAGCAGTTCTTC.

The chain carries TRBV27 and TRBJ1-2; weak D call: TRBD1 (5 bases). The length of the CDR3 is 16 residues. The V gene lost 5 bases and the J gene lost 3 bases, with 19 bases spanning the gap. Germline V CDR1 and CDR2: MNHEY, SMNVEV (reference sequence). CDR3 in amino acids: CASSPHMGPIDYGYTF. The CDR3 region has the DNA TGTGCCAGCAGTCCGCATATGGGGCCCATCGACTATGGCTACACCTTC.

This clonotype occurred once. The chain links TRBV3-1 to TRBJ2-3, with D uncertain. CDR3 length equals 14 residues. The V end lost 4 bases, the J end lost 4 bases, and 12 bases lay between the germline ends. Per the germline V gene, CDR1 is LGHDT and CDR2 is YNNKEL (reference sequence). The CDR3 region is CASSLPGLPDTQYF. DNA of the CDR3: TGTGCCAGCAGCCTACCGGGTCTGCCAGATACGCAGTATTTT.

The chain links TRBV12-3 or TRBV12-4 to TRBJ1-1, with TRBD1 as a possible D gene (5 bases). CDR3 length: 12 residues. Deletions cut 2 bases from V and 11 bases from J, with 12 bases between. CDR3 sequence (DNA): TGTGCCAGCAGTTTACCGCAGGGCGGCGCTTTCTTT. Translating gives CASSLPQGGAFF.

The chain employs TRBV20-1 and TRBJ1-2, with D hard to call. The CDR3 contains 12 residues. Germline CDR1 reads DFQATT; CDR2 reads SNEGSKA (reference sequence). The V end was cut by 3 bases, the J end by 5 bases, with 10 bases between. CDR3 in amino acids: CSASGEVYGYTF. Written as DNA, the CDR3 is TGCAGTGCTAGTGGGGAGGTGTATGGCTACACCTTC.

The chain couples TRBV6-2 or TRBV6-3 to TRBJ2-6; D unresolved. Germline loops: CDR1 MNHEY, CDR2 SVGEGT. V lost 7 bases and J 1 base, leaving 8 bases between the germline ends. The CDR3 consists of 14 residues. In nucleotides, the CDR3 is TGTGCCAGCACGGAAACTTCTGGGGCCAACGTCCTGACTTTC. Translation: CASTETSGANVLTF.

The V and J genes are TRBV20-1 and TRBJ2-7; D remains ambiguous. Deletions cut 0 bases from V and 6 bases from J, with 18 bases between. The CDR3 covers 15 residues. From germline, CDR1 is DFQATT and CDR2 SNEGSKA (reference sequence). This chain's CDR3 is CSARDPHNFGSEQYF. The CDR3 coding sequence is TGCAGTGCTAGAGATCCCCACAATTTCGGTTCCGAGCAGTACTTC.

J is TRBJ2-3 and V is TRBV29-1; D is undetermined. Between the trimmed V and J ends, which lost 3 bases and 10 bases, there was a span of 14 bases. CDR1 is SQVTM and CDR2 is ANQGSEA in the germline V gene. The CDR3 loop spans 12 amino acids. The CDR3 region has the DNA TGCAGCGTTGAGGCTTTTGGTGAGGCGCAGTATTTT. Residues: CSVEAFGEAQYF.

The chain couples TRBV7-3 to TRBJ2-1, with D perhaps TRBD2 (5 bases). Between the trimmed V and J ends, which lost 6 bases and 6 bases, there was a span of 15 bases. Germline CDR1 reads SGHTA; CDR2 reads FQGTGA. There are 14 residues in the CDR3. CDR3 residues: CASSLPAARNEQFF. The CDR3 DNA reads TGTGCCAGCAGTCTCCCAGCGGCACGCAATGAGCAGTTCTTC.

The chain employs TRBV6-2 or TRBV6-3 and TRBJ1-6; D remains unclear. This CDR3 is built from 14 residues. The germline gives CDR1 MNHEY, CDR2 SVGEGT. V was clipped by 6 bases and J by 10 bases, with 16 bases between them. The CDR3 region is CASSLSGSGSPLHF. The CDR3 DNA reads TGTGCCAGCAGCCTTAGCGGCAGTGGCTCACCCCTCCACTTT.

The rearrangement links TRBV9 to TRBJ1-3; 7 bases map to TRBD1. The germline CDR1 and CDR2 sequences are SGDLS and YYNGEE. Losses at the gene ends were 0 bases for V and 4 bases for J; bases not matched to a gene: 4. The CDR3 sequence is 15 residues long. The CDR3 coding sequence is TGTGCCAGCAGCGTAGGAGGGGGCGAGGGAAACACCATATATTTT. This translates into CASSVGGGEGNTIYF.

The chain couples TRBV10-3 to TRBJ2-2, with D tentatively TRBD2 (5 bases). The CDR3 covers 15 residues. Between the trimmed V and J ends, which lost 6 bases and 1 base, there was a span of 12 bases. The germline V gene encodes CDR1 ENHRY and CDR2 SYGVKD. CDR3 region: CAISPGGGNTGELFF. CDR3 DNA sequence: TGTGCCATCAGCCCCGGTGGAGGGAACACCGGGGAGCTGTTTTTT.

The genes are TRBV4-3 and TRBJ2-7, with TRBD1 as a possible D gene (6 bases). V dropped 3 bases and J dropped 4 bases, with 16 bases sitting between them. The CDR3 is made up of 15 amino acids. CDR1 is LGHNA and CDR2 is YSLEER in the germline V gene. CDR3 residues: CASSHNIGGVYEQYF. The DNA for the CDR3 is TGCGCCAGCAGCCATAATATTGGGGGCGTTTACGAGCAGTACTTC.

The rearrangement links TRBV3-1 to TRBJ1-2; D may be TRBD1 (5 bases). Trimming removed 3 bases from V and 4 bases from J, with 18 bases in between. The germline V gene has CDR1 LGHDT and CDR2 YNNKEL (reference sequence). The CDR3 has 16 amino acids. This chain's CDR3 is CASSHPGTLMGYGYTF. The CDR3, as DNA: TGTGCCAGCAGCCATCCAGGGACTCTGATGGGCTATGGCTACACCTTC.

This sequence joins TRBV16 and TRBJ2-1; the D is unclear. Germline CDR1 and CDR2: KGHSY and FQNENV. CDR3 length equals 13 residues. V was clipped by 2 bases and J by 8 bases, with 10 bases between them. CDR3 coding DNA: TGTGCCAGCAGCCAAAGGGCCGCCGATGAGCAGTTCTTC. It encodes CASSQRAADEQFF.

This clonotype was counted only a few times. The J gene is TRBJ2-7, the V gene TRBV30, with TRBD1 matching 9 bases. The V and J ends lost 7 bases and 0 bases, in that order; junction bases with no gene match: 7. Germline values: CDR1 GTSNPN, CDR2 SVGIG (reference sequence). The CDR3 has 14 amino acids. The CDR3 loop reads CASRDRVSSYEQYF. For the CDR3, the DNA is TGTGCCTCCCGGGACAGGGTAAGCTCCTACGAGCAGTACTTC.

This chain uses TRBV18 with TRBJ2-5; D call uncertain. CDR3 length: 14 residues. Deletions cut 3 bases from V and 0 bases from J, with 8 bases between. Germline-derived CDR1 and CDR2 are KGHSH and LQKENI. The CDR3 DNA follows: TGTGCCAGCTCACCGGGCAGGTACCAAGAGACCCAGTACTTC. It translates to CASSPGRYQETQYF.

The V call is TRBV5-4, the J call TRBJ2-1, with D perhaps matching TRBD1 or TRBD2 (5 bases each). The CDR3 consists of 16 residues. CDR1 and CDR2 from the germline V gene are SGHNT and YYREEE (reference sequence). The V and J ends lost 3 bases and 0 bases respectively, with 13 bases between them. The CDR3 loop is CASSSGQGGSYNEQFF. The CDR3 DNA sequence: TGTGCCAGCAGCTCGGGGCAGGGCGGCTCCTACAATGAGCAGTTCTTC.